The clone carrying this T cell receptor (beta chain) was recorded many times. In TCRdb, the 5' RACE reads were re-called with MiXCR into one record per CDR3 protein. The table includes some 100,000 distinct CDR3 sequences, 17% detected once. This sample is drawn from a study of T cells of healthy individuals. Germline CDR1 reads SGHAT; CDR2 reads FQDESV (reference sequence). The CDR3 runs to 13 residues. V shed 1 base and J shed 5 bases, with 6 bases lying between them. The TCR comes from a human donor in good health. This sequence joins TRBV11-1 and TRBJ2-1; no clear D. The CDR3 protein is CASSLGRNNEQFF. As DNA, the CDR3 is TGTGCCAGCAGCTTAGGTCGGAACAATGAGCAGTTCTTC.